The count of the clone carrying this T cell receptor (beta chain) is one. These data are taken from a study of blood T cell repertoires in COVID-19. Study-wide context: Collection of acute and convalescent COVID-19 samples took place in the United States, Italy and Spain. Sources were T cells, B-cell-depleted T cells, or PBMCs; the material itself was cDNA or gDNA.

CDR1 is SGHDT, CDR2 YYEEEE, per germline. With 1 base removed from V and 4 bases from J, the gap between germline ends came to 20 bases. The CDR3 totals 18 residues. The authors' processing: By means of reference gene primer amplification, nucleated cell counts were estimated. TCRdb's copy holds only in-frame clones and misses some; the assay was immunoSEQ multiplex PCR. V, J and clone size derive from that table, while D and trimming were established from the DNA sequence. The table has around 230,000 clones, 87% seen once; the top ten hold roughly 7%. The chain links TRBV5-6 to TRBJ2-2; weak D call: TRBD1 (6 bases). This clonotype was obtained from a man between 60 and 75 years old who had recovered from COVID-19. The material sequenced was peripheral blood. CDR3 loop: CASSLSLGAEALTGELFF. For the CDR3, the DNA is TGTGCCAGCAGCTTGTCCCTGGGGGCCGAAGCCCTCACCGGGGAGCTGTTTTTT. Full variable domain (missing parts from reference TRBV5-6 and TRBJ2-2): DAGVTQSPTHLIKTRGQQVTLRCSPKSGHDTVSWYQQALGQGPQFIFQYYEEEERQRGNFPDRFSGHQFPNYSSELNVNALLLGDSALYLCASSLSLGAEALTGELFFGEGSRLTVL.